This TCR beta chain was sequenced during a study of blood T cell repertoires in COVID-19 (dated by TCRdb to 2018 to 2021). As for the study more broadly: The collaborator samples originated in the United States, Italy and Spain and spanned the acute and convalescent phases of COVID-19. The samples were drawn from the first 160 participants of the ongoing ImmuneRACE study and from about 1,200 subjects provided by 6 global collaborators. Nearly every sample came with metadata listing a de-identified subject ID, COVID-19 status, age in years and sex. Where available, HLA class I and class II types were taken from metadata supplied by the sample provider and were not determined by assay-based typing. The prospective study material was composed of cDNA or gDNA derived from T cells, B-cell-depleted T cells, or PBMCs. Subjects who had been exposed to COVID-19, were actively infected with it, or had recovered from it provided the deeply sampled blood TCRbeta repertoires that made up the dataset. The repertoires were released in a freely available public database meant as a resource for research on the immune response to SARS-CoV-2.

Sequences MNHEY (CDR1) and SVGAGI (CDR2) are obtained from the germline V gene. The trim is 5 bases for V and 8 bases for J, with a gap of 16 bases between the germline ends. From the cysteine up to the phenylalanine, the CDR3 has a length of 14 residues. Only the CDR3 DNA is retained, 42 bases long and in frame from the first base. Participants in the prospective study were aged about 18 to 95 years, lived in about two dozen United States geographic areas, and enrolled through a virtual design. Cohort assignment in the prospective study relied on participant-reported clinical history from a screening survey and a study questionnaire. For ImmuneRACE Cohort 3, a participant was defined as recovered based on two consecutive negative NP/OP PCR tests, clearance by a healthcare professional, or resolution of symptoms. In the prospective study, whole blood, serum and a nasopharyngeal or oropharyngeal swab were collected from each participant by mobile phlebotomists. Additional blood draws and questionnaires over an approximately 2-month period could optionally be provided by prospective study participants. Before DNA extraction, prospective study blood samples were shipped either frozen or at room temperature.

TCRbeta CDR3 regions were amplified from genomic DNA by means of the immunoSEQ Assay, a bias-controlled multiplex PCR. The paper's data handling went like this. The number of nucleated cells in each sample was estimated by amplification of reference gene primers within the assay. Sequence reads were collapsed and filtered to measure the absolute abundance of every unique TCRbeta CDR3 rearrangement. For each sample, productive Simpson clonality was calculated as the square root of Simpson's diversity index across productive rearrangements. TCRdb took this table from immuneACCESS and kept in-frame rearrangements with V and J called. Such tables lack part of the clones; where checked against another copy, unresolved V genes explain under half of the gap, and the rest is unexplained. That table furnishes V, J and clone size, whereas the DNA furnished D and trimming. Present in this sample are about 180,000 clones, 75% to 90% of which were seen just once. Clones ranked in the top ten supply 6.2% of the sample.

This clone is described as medium-sized (0.01 to 0.1%). The antigen it recognizes is unknown. It has no much larger one-base neighbor in the sample; base qualities were not kept. The full study reports these points: How much clinical and demographic metadata was included differed by source and by participant, and the metadata was provided uncurated.

The specimen sequenced was PBMCs or T cells enriched from blood (not recorded which). This sequence was found in a man aged 35-49 years who had recovered from COVID-19. The rearrangement joined TRBV6-5 to TRBJ2-1, with a weak D call of TRBD1 (5 bases match). The sequenced DNA is TGTGCCAGCAGTCCCGGCCCAGACAGATATGAGCAGTTCTTC. This translates into CASSPGPDRYEQFF.